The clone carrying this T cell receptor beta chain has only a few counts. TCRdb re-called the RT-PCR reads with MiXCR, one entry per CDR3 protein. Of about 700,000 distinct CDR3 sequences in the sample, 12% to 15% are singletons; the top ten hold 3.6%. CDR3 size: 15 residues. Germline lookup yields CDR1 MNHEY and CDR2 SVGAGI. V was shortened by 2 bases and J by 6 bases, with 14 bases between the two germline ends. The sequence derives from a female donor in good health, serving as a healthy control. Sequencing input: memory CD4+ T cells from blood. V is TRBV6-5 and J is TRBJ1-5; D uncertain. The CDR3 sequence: CASSYDGSKGQPQHF. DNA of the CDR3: TGTGCCAGCAGTTACGACGGGTCAAAGGGTCAGCCCCAGCATTTT.